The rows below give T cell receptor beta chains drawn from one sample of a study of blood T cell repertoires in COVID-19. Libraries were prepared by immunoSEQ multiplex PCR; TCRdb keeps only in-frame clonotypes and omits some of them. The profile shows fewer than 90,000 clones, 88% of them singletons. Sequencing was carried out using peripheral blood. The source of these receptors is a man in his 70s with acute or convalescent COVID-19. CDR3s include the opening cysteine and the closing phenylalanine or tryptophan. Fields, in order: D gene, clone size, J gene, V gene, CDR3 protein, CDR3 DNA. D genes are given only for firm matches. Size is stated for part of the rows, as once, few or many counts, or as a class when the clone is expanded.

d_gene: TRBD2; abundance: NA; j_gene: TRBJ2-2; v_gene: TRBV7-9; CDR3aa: CASSLGLAAGELFF; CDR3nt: TGTGCCAGCAGCTTGGGACTAGCGGCCGGGGAGCTGTTTTTT
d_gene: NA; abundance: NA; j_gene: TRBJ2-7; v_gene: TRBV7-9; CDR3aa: CASSLAREYEQYF; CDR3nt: TGTGCCAGCAGCTTAGCCAGGGAATACGAGCAGTACTTC
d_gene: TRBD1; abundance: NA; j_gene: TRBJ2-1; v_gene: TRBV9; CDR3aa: CASSSAGTGSYNEQFF; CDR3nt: TGTGCCAGCAGCTCTGCCGGGACAGGGTCCTACAATGAGCAGTTCTTC
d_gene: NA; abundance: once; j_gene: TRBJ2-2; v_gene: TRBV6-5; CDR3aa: CASRSAGGELFF; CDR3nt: TGTGCCAGCAGGTCAGCGGGCGGGGAGCTGTTTTTT
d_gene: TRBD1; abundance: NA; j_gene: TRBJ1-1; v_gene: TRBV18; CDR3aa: CASSPGQGVRNTEAFF; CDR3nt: TGTGCCAGCTCACCAGGACAGGGGGTAAGGAACACTGAAGCTTTCTTT
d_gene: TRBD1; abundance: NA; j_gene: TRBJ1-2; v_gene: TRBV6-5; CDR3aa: CASSSDRGRNYGYTF; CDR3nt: TGTGCCAGCAGCTCCGACAGGGGAAGAAACTATGGCTACACCTTC
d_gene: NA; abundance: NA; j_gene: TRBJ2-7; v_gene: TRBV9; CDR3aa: CASSRTGLSYEQYF; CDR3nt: TGTGCCAGCAGCCGTACAGGGCTCTCCTACGAGCAGTACTTC
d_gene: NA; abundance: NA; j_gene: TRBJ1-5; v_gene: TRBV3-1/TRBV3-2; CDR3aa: CASSSFGGNQPQHF; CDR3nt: TGTGCCAGCAGCTCATTCGGGGGCAATCAGCCCCAGCATTTT
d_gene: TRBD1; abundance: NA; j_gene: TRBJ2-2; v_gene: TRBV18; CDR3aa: CASERDSRNTGELFF; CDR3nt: TGTGCCAGTGAGAGGGACAGCCGTAACACCGGGGAGCTGTTTTTT
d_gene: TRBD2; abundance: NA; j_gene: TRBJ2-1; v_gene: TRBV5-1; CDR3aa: CASSRTSRDYNEQFF; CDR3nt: TGCGCCAGCAGCAGGACTAGCCGAGACTACAATGAGCAGTTCTTC
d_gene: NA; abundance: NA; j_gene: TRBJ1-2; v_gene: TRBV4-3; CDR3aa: CASSQDLQSAYGYTF; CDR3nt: TGCGCCAGCAGCCAAGATCTACAGTCCGCCTATGGCTACACCTTC